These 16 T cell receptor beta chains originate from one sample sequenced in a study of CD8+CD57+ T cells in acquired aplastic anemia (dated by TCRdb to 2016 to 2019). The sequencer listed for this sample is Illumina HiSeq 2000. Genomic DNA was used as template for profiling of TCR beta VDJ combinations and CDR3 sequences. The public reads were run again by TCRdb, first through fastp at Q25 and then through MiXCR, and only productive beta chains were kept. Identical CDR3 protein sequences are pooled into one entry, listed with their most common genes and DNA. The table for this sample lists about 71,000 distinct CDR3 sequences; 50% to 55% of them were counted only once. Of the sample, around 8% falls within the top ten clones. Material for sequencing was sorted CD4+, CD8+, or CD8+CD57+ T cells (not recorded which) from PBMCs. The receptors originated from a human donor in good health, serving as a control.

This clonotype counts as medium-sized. The CDR3 coding sequence is TGCGCCAGCAGTGGAGGTTTGGGGGATACGCAGTATTTT. This gives the protein CASSGGLGDTQYF. V gene TRBV10-1 combines with J gene TRBJ2-3; D remains ambiguous. The germline gives CDR1 WNHNN, CDR2 SYGVQD (reference sequence). Trimming took off 4 bases at V and 6 bases at J, with 11 bases between the two ends. The CDR3 covers 13 residues.

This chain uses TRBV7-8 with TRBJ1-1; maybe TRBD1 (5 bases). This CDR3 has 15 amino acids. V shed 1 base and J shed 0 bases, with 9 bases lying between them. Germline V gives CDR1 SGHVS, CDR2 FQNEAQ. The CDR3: CASSLGGRMNTEAFF. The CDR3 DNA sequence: TGTGCCAGCAGCTTAGGGGGACGGATGAACACTGAAGCTTTCTTT.

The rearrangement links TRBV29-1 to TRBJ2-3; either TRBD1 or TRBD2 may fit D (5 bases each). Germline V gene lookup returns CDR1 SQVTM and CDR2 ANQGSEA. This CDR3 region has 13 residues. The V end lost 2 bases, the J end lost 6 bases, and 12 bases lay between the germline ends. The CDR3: CSVEPNGADTQYF. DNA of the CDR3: TGCAGCGTTGAACCTAACGGGGCGGATACGCAGTATTTT.

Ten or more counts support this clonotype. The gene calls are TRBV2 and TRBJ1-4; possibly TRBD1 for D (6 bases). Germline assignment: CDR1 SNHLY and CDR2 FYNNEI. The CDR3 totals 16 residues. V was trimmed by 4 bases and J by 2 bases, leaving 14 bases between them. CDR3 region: CASSVAGDYTNEKLFF. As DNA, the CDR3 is TGTGCCAGCAGTGTGGCAGGGGATTATACTAATGAAAAACTGTTTTTT.

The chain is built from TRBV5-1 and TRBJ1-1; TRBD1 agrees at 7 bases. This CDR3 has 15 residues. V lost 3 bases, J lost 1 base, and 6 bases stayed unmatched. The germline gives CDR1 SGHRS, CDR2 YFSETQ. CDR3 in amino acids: CASSSPGQPNTEAFF. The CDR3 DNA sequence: TGCGCCAGCAGCTCACCGGGACAGCCGAACACTGAAGCTTTCTTT. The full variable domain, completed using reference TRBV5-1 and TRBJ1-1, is KAGVTQTPRYLIKTRGQQVTLSCSPISGHRSVSWYQQTPGQGLQFLFEYFSETQRNKGNFPGRFSGRQFSNSRSEMNVSTLELGDSALYLCASSSPGQPNTEAFFGQGTRLTVV.

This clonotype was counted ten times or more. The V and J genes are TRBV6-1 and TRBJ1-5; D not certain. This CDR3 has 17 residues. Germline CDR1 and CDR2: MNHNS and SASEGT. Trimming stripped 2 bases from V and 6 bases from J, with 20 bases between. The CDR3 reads CASSEQVSLEGSQPQHF. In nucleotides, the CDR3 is TGTGCCAGCAGTGAACAAGTCTCTCTAGAGGGTAGTCAGCCCCAGCATTTT.

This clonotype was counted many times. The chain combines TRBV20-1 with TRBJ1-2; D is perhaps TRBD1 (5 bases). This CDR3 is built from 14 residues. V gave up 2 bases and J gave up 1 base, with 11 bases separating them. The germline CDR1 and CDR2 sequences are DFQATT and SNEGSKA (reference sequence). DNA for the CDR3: TGCAGTGCTAGACCTGGGACGGATAACTATGGCTACACCTTC. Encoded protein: CSARPGTDNYGYTF.

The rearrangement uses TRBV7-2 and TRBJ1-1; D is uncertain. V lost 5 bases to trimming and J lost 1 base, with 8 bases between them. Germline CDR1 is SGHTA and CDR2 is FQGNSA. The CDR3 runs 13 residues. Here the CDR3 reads CASSGWENTEAFF. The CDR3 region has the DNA TGTGCCAGCAGCGGGTGGGAGAACACTGAAGCTTTCTTT.

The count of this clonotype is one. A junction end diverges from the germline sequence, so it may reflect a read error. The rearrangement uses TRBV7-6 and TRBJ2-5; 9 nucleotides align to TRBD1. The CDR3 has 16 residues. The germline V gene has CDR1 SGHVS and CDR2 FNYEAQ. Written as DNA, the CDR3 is TGTGCTAGCAGCTTAGCCTCCGGGACAGGGCCGGAGACCCAGTACTTC. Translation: CASSLASGTGPETQYF.

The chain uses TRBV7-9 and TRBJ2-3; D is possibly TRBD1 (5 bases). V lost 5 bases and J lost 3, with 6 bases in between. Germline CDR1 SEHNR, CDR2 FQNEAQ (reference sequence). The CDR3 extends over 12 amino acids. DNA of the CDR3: TGTGCCAGCAGCCAGGGAACAGATACGCAGTATTTT. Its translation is CASSQGTDTQYF.

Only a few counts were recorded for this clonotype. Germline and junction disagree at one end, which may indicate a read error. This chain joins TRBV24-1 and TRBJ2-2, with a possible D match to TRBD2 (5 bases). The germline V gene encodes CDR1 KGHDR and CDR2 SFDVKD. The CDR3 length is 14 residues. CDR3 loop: CATSDLPYSGEPVF. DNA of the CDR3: TGTGCCACCAGTGATTTGCCATATTCCGGGGAGCCGGTTTTT.

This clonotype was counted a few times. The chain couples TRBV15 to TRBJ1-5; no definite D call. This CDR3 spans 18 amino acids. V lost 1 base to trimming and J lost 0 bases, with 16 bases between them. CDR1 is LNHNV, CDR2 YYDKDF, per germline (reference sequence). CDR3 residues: CATSRVLQPLYSNQPQHF. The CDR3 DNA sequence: TGTGCCACCAGCAGAGTGTTACAGCCACTTTATAGCAATCAGCCCCAGCATTTT. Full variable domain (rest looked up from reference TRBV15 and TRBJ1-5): DAMVIQNPRYQVTQFGKPVTLSCSQTLNHNVMYWYQQKSSQAPKLLFHYYDKDFNNEADTPDNFQSRRPNTSFCFLDIRSPGLGDTAMYLCATSRVLQPLYSNQPQHFGDGTRLSIL.

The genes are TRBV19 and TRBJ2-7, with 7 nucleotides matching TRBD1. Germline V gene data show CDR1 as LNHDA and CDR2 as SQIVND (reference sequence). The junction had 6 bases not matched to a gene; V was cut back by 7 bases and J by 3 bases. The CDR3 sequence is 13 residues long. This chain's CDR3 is CASKPTGFYEQYF. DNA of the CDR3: TGTGCCAGTAAGCCGACAGGGTTCTACGAGCAGTACTTC. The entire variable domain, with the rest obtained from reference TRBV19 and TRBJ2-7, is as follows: DGGITQSPKYLFRKEGQNVTLSCEQNLNHDAMYWYRQDPGQGLRLIYYSQIVNDFQKGDIAEGYSVSREKKESFPLTVTSAQKNPTAFYLCASKPTGFYEQYFGPGTRLTVT.

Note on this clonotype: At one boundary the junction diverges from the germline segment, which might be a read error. CDR3 in DNA: TGTGCCACCAGTGAGTCCGTCGGACAGGGAAGGGGCTACACCTTC. This gives the protein CATSESVGQGRGYTF. The rearrangement links TRBV10-3 to TRBJ1-2; TRBD1 matches at 8 bases. Germline loops: CDR1 ENHRY, CDR2 SYGVKD. The length of the CDR3 is 15 residues.

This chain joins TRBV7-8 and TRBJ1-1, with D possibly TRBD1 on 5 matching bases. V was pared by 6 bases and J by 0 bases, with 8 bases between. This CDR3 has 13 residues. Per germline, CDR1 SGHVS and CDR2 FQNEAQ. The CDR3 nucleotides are TGTGCCAGCAGGACAGCTGTGAACACTGAAGCTTTCTTT. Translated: CASRTAVNTEAFF.

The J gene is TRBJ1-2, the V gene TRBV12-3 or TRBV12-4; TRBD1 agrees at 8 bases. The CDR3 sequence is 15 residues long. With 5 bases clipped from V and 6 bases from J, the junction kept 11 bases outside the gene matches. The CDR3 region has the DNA TGTGCCAGCAGTCCTTCCCCGGACAGGGTTAATGGCTACACCTTC. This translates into CASSPSPDRVNGYTF.